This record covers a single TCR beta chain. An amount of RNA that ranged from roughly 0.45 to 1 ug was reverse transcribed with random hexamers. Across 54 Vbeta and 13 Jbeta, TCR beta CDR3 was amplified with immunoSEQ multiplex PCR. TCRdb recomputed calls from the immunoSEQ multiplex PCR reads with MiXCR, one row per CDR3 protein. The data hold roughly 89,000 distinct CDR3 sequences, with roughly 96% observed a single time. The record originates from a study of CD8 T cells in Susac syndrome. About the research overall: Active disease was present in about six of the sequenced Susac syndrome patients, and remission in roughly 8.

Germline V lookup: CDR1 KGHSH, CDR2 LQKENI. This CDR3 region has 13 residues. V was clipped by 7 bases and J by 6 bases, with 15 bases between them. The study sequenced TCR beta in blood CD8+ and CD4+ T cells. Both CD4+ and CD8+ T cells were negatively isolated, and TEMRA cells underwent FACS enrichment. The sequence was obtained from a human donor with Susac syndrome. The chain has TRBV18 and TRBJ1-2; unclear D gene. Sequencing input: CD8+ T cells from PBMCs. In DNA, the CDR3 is TGTGCCAGCTTCGAGATTGACAAGGATGGCTACACCTTC. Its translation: CASFEIDKDGYTF.